The T cell receptor (beta chain) described here comes from a study of cytomegalovirus exposure and HLA in healthy donors. Study overall: Findings of an earlier analysis included under 140 million unique TCR beta sequences from some 190 million T cells. Study-level findings and limits: CMV serostatus was the sole immune exposure data available. Sequencing probably produced one cluster of sequence variants that were highly shared. Later analysis showed most CMV-associated TCR beta chains appearing HLA-restricted.

Of note for this clone: The antigen remains undetermined.

Germline V gene data show CDR1 as SGDLS and CDR2 as YYNGEE. The ends were cut back, 3 bases at V and 4 bases at J, with 16 bases in the middle. This CDR3 region has 15 residues. The PCR employed 60 Vbeta primers together with 13 Jbeta primers. Measured with immunoSEQ multiplex PCR; TCRdb has only the in-frame clones, and not every one. Counted here are under 130,000 clones, 75% to 85% occurring once; the ten biggest clones make up about 1.9%. The TCR sequence derives from a man aged 25-45 years in good health and CMV-seronegative. The material sequenced was PBMCs. J is TRBJ1-1 and V is TRBV9, with D possibly TRBD1 on 6 matching bases. The CDR3 DNA reads TGTGCCAGCAGCGCTGAGGGGATCAGGGGCACTGAAGCTTTCTTT. Translation gives CASSAEGIRGTEAFF.